Presented here are 32 T cell receptor beta chains from one specimen sequenced in a study of blood T cell repertoires in COVID-19. Only in-frame clones appear in the TCRdb table, and some are missing; sequencing was by immunoSEQ multiplex PCR. The sample has some 110,000 clones; approximately 88% are singletons. The sequenced sample consisted of peripheral blood. The receptor set was obtained from a human donor in a cohort sampled during active COVID-19.

V and J are TRBV30 and TRBJ1-1, with a possible D match to TRBD1 (6 bases). Trimming took 4 bases from V and 5 from J, leaving 14 bases between them. The CDR3 covers 13 residues. Germline V gene lookup returns CDR1 GTSNPN and CDR2 SVGIG (reference sequence). CDR3 coding DNA: TGTGCCTGGATGGGGGGGCGATTGACTGAAGCTTTCTTT. Amino acid sequence: CAWMGGRLTEAFF.

The chain joins TRBV20-1 to TRBJ1-2; no clear D. V was trimmed by 0 bases and J by 5 bases, leaving 4 bases between them. CDR1 is DFQATT, CDR2 SNEGSKA, per germline (reference sequence). This CDR3 has 11 residues. CDR3 DNA sequence: TGCAGTGCTAGAGATCCATATGGCTACACCTTC. This sequence encodes CSARDPYGYTF.

The chain is built from TRBV5-6 and TRBJ1-2; the D gene is possibly TRBD1 (6 bases). Per germline, CDR1 SGHDT and CDR2 YYEEEE. The V end lost 4 bases, the J end lost 0 bases, and 16 bases lay between the germline ends. The CDR3 runs to 16 residues. The CDR3 nucleotides read TGTGCCAGCAGCATAGGTTCCGGACAGTCTAACTATGGCTACACCTTC. It is translated as CASSIGSGQSNYGYTF.

The chain joins TRBV7-3 to TRBJ2-5, with D unresolved. Trimming left V 2 bases short and J 2 bases short, with 6 bases between. The CDR3 contains 13 residues. From germline, CDR1 is SGHTA and CDR2 FQGTGA. In nucleotides, the CDR3 is TGTGCCAGCAGCTTAGGGCCTCAAGAGACCCAGTACTTC. This gives the protein CASSLGPQETQYF.

This clone has a single count. This chain uses TRBV12-3 or TRBV12-4 with TRBJ1-2; D unclear. Trimming took 1 base from V and 5 from J, leaving 8 bases between them. This CDR3 comprises 13 residues. DNA for the CDR3: TGTGCCAGCAGTTTAGGCGGAATATATGGCTACACCTTC. This gives the protein CASSLGGIYGYTF.

The chain has TRBV6-2 or TRBV6-3 and TRBJ1-4; TRBD1 might be the D (6 bases). The ends were cut back, 5 bases at V and 4 bases at J, with 8 bases in the middle. This CDR3 is built from 13 residues. From germline, CDR1 is MNHEY and CDR2 SVGEGT. In DNA form, the CDR3 reads TGTGCCAGCAGTCGACAGGTTAATGAAAAACTGTTTTTT. Residues: CASSRQVNEKLFF.

The V call is TRBV6-5, the J call TRBJ2-4; TRBD1 is a possible D gene (5 bases). V lost 0 bases and J lost 1, with 10 bases in between. Germline V gene lookup returns CDR1 MNHEY and CDR2 SVGAGI. The CDR3 sequence is 16 residues long. This chain's CDR3 is CASSYSNWGAKNIQYF. The CDR3 nucleotides read TGTGCCAGCAGTTACTCGAATTGGGGCGCCAAAAACATTCAGTACTTC.

This chain joins TRBV2 and TRBJ2-1; 7 bases agree with TRBD1. Looked up from germline, CDR1 is SNHLY and CDR2 is FYNNEI. Trimming took 6 bases from V and 4 from J; bases not matched to a gene: 3. CDR3 length equals 13 residues. The CDR3 here is CASSVGQYNEQFF. The CDR3 bases are TGTGCCAGCAGCGTGGGACAGTACAATGAGCAGTTCTTC. The complete variable domain, with remaining parts taken from reference TRBV2 and TRBJ2-1, reads EPEVTQTPSHQVTQMGQEVILRCVPISNHLYFYWYRQILGQKVEFLVSFYNNEISEKSEIFDDQFSVERPDGSNFTLKIRSTKLEDSAMYFCASSVGQYNEQFFGPGTRLTVL.

The chain carries TRBV5-4 and TRBJ2-4, with 7 nucleotides matching TRBD2. The CDR3 is 14 amino acids. Germline V gene lookup returns CDR1 SGHNT and CDR2 YYREEE (reference sequence). V gave up 4 bases and J gave up 6 bases; unmatched junction bases: 7. The CDR3 sequence is CASSKSGTINIQYF. The CDR3 region has the DNA TGTGCCAGCAGCAAATCCGGGACTATAAACATTCAGTACTTC.

This chain links TRBV19 with TRBJ1-4; no definite D call. The CDR3 totals 15 residues. V was trimmed by 2 bases and J by 4 bases, leaving 11 bases between them. The germline V gene encodes CDR1 LNHDA and CDR2 SQIVND (reference sequence). The chain's CDR3 is CASSISGVGNEKLFF. In DNA form, the CDR3 reads TGTGCCAGTAGTATAAGCGGAGTCGGTAATGAAAAACTGTTTTTT. The whole variable domain, remainder taken from reference TRBV19 and TRBJ1-4, is DGGITQSPKYLFRKEGQNVTLSCEQNLNHDAMYWYRQDPGQGLRLIYYSQIVNDFQKGDIAEGYSVSREKKESFPLTVTSAQKNPTAFYLCASSISGVGNEKLFFGSGTQLSVL.

This chain joins TRBV5-1 and TRBJ2-3; D is undetermined. V lost 0 bases and J 4 bases, leaving 12 bases between the germline ends. Germline V CDR1 and CDR2: SGHRS, YFSETQ. The CDR3 runs 15 residues. The CDR3 DNA reads TGCGCCAGCAGCTTGGCCACAGACCTCTCAGATACGCAGTATTTT. Its protein is CASSLATDLSDTQYF.

The V call is TRBV4-3, the J call TRBJ1-2, with D perhaps TRBD1 (5 bases). Trimming pared 2 bases from V and 3 bases from J, leaving 16 bases between. Germline CDR1 is LGHNA and CDR2 is YSLEER. This CDR3 has 16 amino acids. CDR3 region: CASSQYGSGVDYGYTF. The CDR3 DNA reads as TGCGCCAGCAGCCAATACGGGTCGGGGGTGGACTATGGCTACACCTTC.

CDR3 protein: CASSPGQHYEQYF. The CDR3 DNA follows: TGTGCCAGCAGTCCGGGACAGCACTACGAGCAGTACTTC. The V call is TRBV6-5, the J call TRBJ2-7; 7 nucleotides align to TRBD1. V was pared by 5 bases and J by 3 bases, with 4 bases of the junction left unmatched. CDR3 length: 13 residues. In germline, CDR1 is MNHEY, CDR2 SVGAGI.

This clone was counted only a few times. J is TRBJ2-2 and V is TRBV25-1, with D maybe TRBD1 (6 bases). Germline CDR1 and CDR2: MGHDK and SYGVNS. Trimming pared 6 bases from V and 2 bases from J, leaving 16 bases between. The CDR3 runs 16 residues. In DNA form, the CDR3 reads TGTGCCAGCAGCCCCTCGACAGGTCCCAACACCGGGGAGCTGTTTTTT. This translates into CASSPSTGPNTGELFF.

The chain recombines TRBV6-2 or TRBV6-3 with TRBJ1-5; 10 bases are a match to TRBD1. The CDR3 contains 15 residues. Trimming cost V 5 bases and J 4 bases; bases outside gene matches: 5. Germline V gene lookup returns CDR1 MNHEY and CDR2 SVGEGT. This CDR3 reads CASSPRTGGNQPQHF. The CDR3 DNA follows: TGTGCCAGCAGTCCCCGGACAGGGGGGAATCAGCCCCAGCATTTT.

The rearrangement uses TRBV5-6 and TRBJ1-6; D gene ambiguous. The length of the CDR3 is 17 residues. Germline-derived CDR1 and CDR2 are SGHDT and YYEEEE. The V gene lost 2 bases and the J gene lost 0 bases, with 12 bases spanning the gap. Written as DNA, the CDR3 is TGTGCCAGCAGCTTAACGAGCGAAAGCTCCTATAATTCACCCCTCCACTTT. Protein product: CASSLTSESSYNSPLHF.

This chain connects TRBV15 to TRBJ2-5, with 7 nucleotides matching TRBD1. The length of the CDR3 is 15 residues. CDR1 LNHNV and CDR2 YYDKDF come from the germline V gene (reference sequence). V gave up 0 bases and J gave up 2 bases; unmatched junction bases: 3. CDR3 residues: CATSRDLGQQETQYF. For the CDR3, the DNA is TGTGCCACCAGCAGAGATCTGGGACAGCAAGAGACCCAGTACTTC.

V is TRBV11-3 and J is TRBJ2-6; TRBD1 aligns across 7 bases. Looked up from germline, CDR1 is SGHNT and CDR2 is YENEEA. CDR3 length: 19 amino acids. The V and J ends lost 1 base and 0 bases, in that order; junction bases with no gene match: 9. The CDR3 spells CASSLATGDLPSGANVLTF. CDR3 sequence (DNA): TGTGCCAGCAGCTTAGCTACAGGGGATCTGCCCTCTGGGGCCAACGTCCTGACTTTC.

This chain links TRBV4-2 with TRBJ2-1; TRBD2 aligns across 9 bases. The germline gives CDR1 LGHNA, CDR2 YNFKEQ. The ends lost 1 base at V and 7 bases at J; junction bases unmatched: 8. The CDR3 contains 16 residues. CDR3 in DNA: TGTGCCAGCAGCCAAGGGGCGGGGGGGCCTGTGAATGAGCAGTTCTTC. This sequence encodes CASSQGAGGPVNEQFF.

CDR3 amino acids: CASSQEARPGNTEAFF. The DNA for the CDR3 is TGCGCCAGCAGCCAGGAGGCTCGGCCCGGTAACACTGAAGCTTTCTTT. The rearrangement links TRBV4-1 to TRBJ1-1; no clear D gene. V was cut by 3 bases and J by 2 bases, with 16 bases left in between. Germline assignment: CDR1 MGHRA and CDR2 YSYEKL. This CDR3 is built from 16 residues.

The chain employs TRBV5-1 and TRBJ2-5, with D possibly matching TRBD2 (6 bases). The CDR3 runs 14 residues. Germline CDR1 and CDR2: SGHRS and YFSETQ. The germline V and J ends were trimmed by 0 bases and 1 base, with 7 bases remaining between them. The CDR3 sequence is CASSLVGGQETQYF. CDR3 nucleotides: TGCGCCAGCAGCTTGGTGGGGGGCCAAGAGACCCAGTACTTC.

This chain joins TRBV28 and TRBJ2-1; tentative D call: TRBD2 (6 bases). Trimming removed 2 bases at V and 10 bases at J, with 18 bases between. Per the germline V gene, CDR1 is MDHEN and CDR2 is SYDVKM. This CDR3 spans 15 amino acids. Written as DNA, the CDR3 is TGTGCCAGCAGTTTAAGCGGGCCCGGGGTTAGAGAGCAGTTCTTC. Translating it yields CASSLSGPGVREQFF.

The chain couples TRBV7-6 to TRBJ2-5, with 15 bases aligning to TRBD2. After removal of 5 bases from V and 4 bases from J, the junction contained 8 bases not matched to a gene. The CDR3 contains 17 residues. CDR1 SGHVS and CDR2 FNYEAQ come from the germline V gene. CDR3 in amino acids: CASSLTPGLAGGETQYF. The CDR3 DNA is TGTGCCAGCAGCCTTACCCCGGGACTAGCGGGGGGAGAGACCCAGTACTTC.

The CDR3 loop is CASSRGTGEGISGANVLTF. The CDR3 coding sequence is TGTGCCAGCAGCAGAGGGACAGGGGAAGGGATCTCTGGGGCCAACGTCCTGACTTTC. The chain combines TRBV5-6 with TRBJ2-6; TRBD1 matches at 10 bases. From germline, CDR1 is SGHDT and CDR2 YYEEEE. V lost 4 bases, J lost 0 bases, and 10 bases stayed unmatched. This CDR3 has 19 residues.

DNA of the CDR3: TGTGCCAGCAGCTTAGGGACAGGGGTCTACAATGAGCAGTTCTTC. This codes for CASSLGTGVYNEQFF. The rearrangement uses TRBV11-3 and TRBJ2-1, with 9 positions matching TRBD1. The CDR3 is 15 amino acids. Per germline, CDR1 SGHNT and CDR2 YENEEA. V trimming: 1 base; J trimming: 3 bases; junction bases outside the gene matches: 1.

Written as DNA, the CDR3 is TGTGCCAGCAGCCCTCGCAGGGGGCATCGCTACACCTTC. This translates into CASSPRRGHRYTF. The V gene is TRBV5-4, the J gene TRBJ1-2, with 8 bases lining up with TRBD1. Germline-derived CDR1 and CDR2 are SGHNT and YYREEE (reference sequence). V dropped 4 bases and J dropped 9; count of bases not matched to a gene: 8. The CDR3 runs 13 residues.

This chain connects TRBV19 to TRBJ2-3; D might be TRBD2 (6 bases). Germline V gene lookup returns CDR1 LNHDA and CDR2 SQIVND (reference sequence). This CDR3 comprises 18 residues. V was shortened by 3 bases and J by 1 base, with 20 bases between the two germline ends. CDR3 DNA: TGTGCCAGTAGTATCACCGACCTGGGACTCTACGGCACAGATACGCAGTATTTT. The encoded protein is CASSITDLGLYGTDTQYF.

This clone was detected only a few times. The CDR3: CASNPVPYRGRGGNTIYF. CDR3 DNA sequence: TGTGCCAGCAACCCAGTCCCTTACAGGGGGAGAGGTGGAAACACCATATATTTT. The chain employs TRBV28 and TRBJ1-3, with 8 bases lining up with TRBD1. The junction had 17 bases not matched to a gene; V was cut back by 7 bases and J by 3 bases. In germline, CDR1 is MDHEN, CDR2 SYDVKM. The CDR3 length is 18 residues.

This sequence joins TRBV5-1 and TRBJ2-3, with D hard to call. The CDR3 runs 14 residues. The germline gives CDR1 SGHRS, CDR2 YFSETQ. V was cut by 6 bases and J by 0 bases, with 11 bases left in between. The CDR3, as DNA: TGCGCCAGCATGGTGACACCTAGCACAGATACGCAGTATTTT. Protein product: CASMVTPSTDTQYF.

This sequence joins TRBV9 and TRBJ1-6; 7 bases align to TRBD1. Germline assignment: CDR1 SGDLS and CDR2 YYNGEE. The CDR3 is 17 residues long. J gave up 5 bases and V 4 bases, and 12 bases lay outside the gene matches. The CDR3 loop reads CASSPEGGGADNSPLHF. CDR3 nucleotide sequence: TGTGCCAGCAGCCCAGAAGGAGGGGGCGCGGATAATTCACCCCTCCACTTT. Based on the CDR3 plus reference TRBV9 and TRBJ1-6, the full variable domain is DSGVTQTPKHLITATGQRVTLRCSPRSGDLSVYWYQQSLDQGLQFLIQYYNGEERAKGNILERFSAQQFPDLHSELNLSSLELGDSALYFCASSPEGGGADNSPLHFGNGTRLTVT.

Only one count was recorded for this clone. The chain uses TRBV7-3 and TRBJ2-1, with 8 bases matching TRBD2. Germline V gene data show CDR1 as SGHTA and CDR2 as FQGTGA. This CDR3 has 19 residues. V shed 2 bases and J 2 bases; nucleotides not matched to a gene: 14. CDR3 amino acids: CASSLFSGGDTIPYNEQFF. The CDR3 DNA is TGTGCCAGCAGCTTATTTTCGGGAGGGGACACCATTCCCTACAATGAGCAGTTCTTC.

This clone appeared a few times. The chain combines TRBV6-5 with TRBJ1-5; D not resolved. This CDR3 region has 15 residues. The germline gives CDR1 MNHEY, CDR2 SVGAGI. V shed 5 bases and J shed 0 bases, with 11 bases lying between them. The CDR3 nucleotides are TGTGCCAGCAGTCCCCACCGGTATAGCAATCAGCCCCAGCATTTT. Residues: CASSPHRYSNQPQHF.